These 22 T cell receptor beta chains were all obtained from the same sample, sequenced in a study of blood T cells in healthy people across ages. Then a second PCR, running about 6 to 12 cycles, was carried out with a sample-barcoded 5' primer and a J-beta primer mix. From the 5' RACE reads, TCRdb called clonotypes with MiXCR, one entry per CDR3 protein. The data show around 1,000,000 distinct CDR3 sequences, with around 25% seen just once and 0.75% held by the top ten. This sample was also put to use in a study of T cells of mothers and their children.

The sample comprised blood. The source of these receptors is a girl aged 2 to 10 in good health.

The DNA of the CDR3 is TGTGCCAGCAGTTTAAGCGACTTGGGATACAATGAGCAGTTCTTC. This codes for CASSLSDLGYNEQFF. The chain couples TRBV12-3 or TRBV12-4 to TRBJ2-1; D is unclear. The CDR3 loop spans 15 amino acids. The ends were cut back, 2 bases at V and 4 bases at J, with 12 bases in the middle.

This clonotype came up a few times. This chain uses TRBV6-1 with TRBJ1-1; D remains ambiguous. CDR3 size: 14 residues. V dropped 0 bases and J dropped 1 base, with 6 bases sitting between them. Germline V gene lookup returns CDR1 MNHNS and CDR2 SASEGT. As DNA, the CDR3 is TGTGCCAGCAGTGAAGCAGGGCCGAACACTGAAGCTTTCTTT. Residues: CASSEAGPNTEAFF.

This chain's CDR3 is CASSPPGASYEQYF. For the CDR3, the DNA is TGTGCCAGCAGCCCTCCCGGCGCCTCCTACGAGCAGTACTTC. The rearrangement links TRBV7-2 to TRBJ2-7; the D is unclear. The CDR3 covers 14 residues. Germline V gives CDR1 SGHTA, CDR2 FQGNSA. V was trimmed by 5 bases and J by 0 bases, leaving 11 bases between them.

As to this clonotype: A much larger clone sits a single nucleotide away, making a read error possible. The chain combines TRBV9 with TRBJ2-5; 12 nucleotides align to TRBD2. The DNA end is more similar to TRBJ2-1, so the J call may be wrong. CDR3 length: 15 residues. Germline V lookup: CDR1 SGDLS, CDR2 YYNGEE. The CDR3 spells CASSNRLAGDGEQFF. For the CDR3, the DNA is TGTGCCAGCAGCAACCGACTAGCGGGGGATGGTGAGCAGTTCTTC.

This chain joins TRBV13 and TRBJ1-4; TRBD1 is a possible D gene (5 bases). Trimming removed 4 bases from V and 12 bases from J, with 18 bases in between. This CDR3 contains 14 residues. The germline V gene has CDR1 PRHDT and CDR2 FYEKMQ (reference sequence). As DNA, the CDR3 is TGTGCCAGCAGCTCCCGGGACGAGGTGATTCAACTGTTTTTT. Translating gives CASSSRDEVIQLFF.

CDR3 sequence (DNA): TGCAGCTCATGGAGGGGGACAGGGAACAATGAGCAGTTCTTC. Its protein product is CSSWRGTGNNEQFF. The chain is built from TRBV29-1 and TRBJ2-1; 9 bases fit TRBD1. The CDR3 runs 14 residues. Germline CDR1 reads SQVTM; CDR2 reads ANQGSEA. V was clipped by 8 bases and J by 5 bases; unmatched bases: 10.

V gene TRBV2 combines with J gene TRBJ2-6, with 10 bases that match TRBD2. The CDR3 has 17 residues. Germline V gene lookup returns CDR1 SNHLY and CDR2 FYNNEI. Unmatched junction bases numbered 9, after V lost 6 bases and J lost 4 bases. CDR3 sequence (DNA): TGTGCCAGCAGATTCAGCGGGGGGGCATTCGGGGCCAACGTCCTGACTTTC. Translated: CASRFSGGAFGANVLTF.

CDR3 sequence reads: CASSSGQGRRYEQYF. The DNA for the CDR3 is TGCGCCAGCAGCTCGGGACAGGGGAGGAGGTACGAGCAGTACTTC. The genes are TRBV5-1 and TRBJ2-7; 10 bases line up with TRBD1. Germline lookup yields CDR1 SGHRS and CDR2 YFSETQ. The CDR3 totals 15 residues. Trimming removed 3 bases from V and 4 bases from J; junction bases left unmatched: 7.

This rearrangement joins TRBV29-1 to TRBJ1-1; D is uncertain. The CDR3 has 13 residues. Per germline, CDR1 SQVTM and CDR2 ANQGSEA. The V end was cut by 0 bases, the J end by 6 bases, with 11 bases between. For the CDR3, the DNA is TGCAGCGTTGAAGAAACTCTGTGGGCTGAAGCTTTCTTT. This gives the protein CSVEETLWAEAFF.

This clonotype was seen a few times. This rearrangement joins TRBV2 to TRBJ2-1; D assignment may be TRBD1 or TRBD2 (5 bases each). CDR1 SNHLY and CDR2 FYNNEI come from the germline V gene. This CDR3 region has 18 residues. The V and J ends lost 3 bases and 0 bases respectively, with 18 bases between them. In DNA, the CDR3 is TGTGCCAGCAGTGACCCGGGGCGGGCAGGGAGCTCCTACAATGAGCAGTTCTTC. The encoded protein is CASSDPGRAGSSYNEQFF. The full variable domain, in which reference TRBV2 and TRBJ2-1 provide the parts outside the CDR3, is EPEVTQTPSHQVTQMGQEVILRCVPISNHLYFYWYRQILGQKVEFLVSFYNNEISEKSEIFDDQFSVERPDGSNFTLKIRSTKLEDSAMYFCASSDPGRAGSSYNEQFFGPGTRLTVL.

This clonotype was counted only a few times. At one end, the junction sequence differs from germline, possibly due to a read error. The genes are TRBV11-2 and TRBJ2-1; 10 bases fit TRBD1. CDR1 is SGHAT, CDR2 FQNNGV, per germline. The CDR3 loop spans 15 amino acids. CDR3: CASSLRGQGGNEQVF. The CDR3, as DNA: TGTGCCAGCAGCTTACGTGGACAGGGGGGCAATGAGCAGGTCTTC.

In regard to this clonotype: The junction shows a germline mismatch at one end, possibly a read error. The chain combines TRBV25-1 with TRBJ1-2; D might be TRBD1 (5 bases). CDR3 length equals 16 residues. Germline assignment: CDR1 MGHDK and CDR2 SYGVNS. CDR3 amino acids: CASSVKGVGANCGYTF. The CDR3 nucleotides read TGTGCCAGCAGTGTGAAAGGGGTCGGAGCTAACTGTGGCTACACCTTC.

The chain employs TRBV7-6 and TRBJ2-5; perhaps TRBD1 as D (5 bases). V was shortened by 2 bases and J by 11 bases, with 15 bases between the two germline ends. Per germline, CDR1 SGHVS and CDR2 FNYEAQ. CDR3 length equals 13 residues. The CDR3 nucleotides read TGTGCCAGCAGCTTATCTCCAGGGCGAGAGCAGTACTTC. Translated, it gives CASSLSPGREQYF.

This clonotype turned up a few times. V gene TRBV15 combines with J gene TRBJ2-2; a possible D gene is TRBD2 (6 bases). Deletions cut 1 base from V and 0 bases from J, with 15 bases between. The CDR3 is 18 residues long. CDR1 and CDR2 from the germline V gene are LNHNV and YYDKDF (reference sequence). The DNA of the CDR3 is TGTGCCACCAGCAGAGCGGGAGTCCAGTTCGCGAACACCGGGGAGCTGTTTTTT. This translates into CATSRAGVQFANTGELFF. The whole variable domain, filled in from reference TRBV15 and TRBJ2-2, reads DAMVIQNPRYQVTQFGKPVTLSCSQTLNHNVMYWYQQKSSQAPKLLFHYYDKDFNNEADTPDNFQSRRPNTSFCFLDIRSPGLGDTAMYLCATSRAGVQFANTGELFFGEGSRLTVL.

This chain joins TRBV12-3 or TRBV12-4 and TRBJ2-2, with TRBD2 matching over 7 bases. The CDR3 loop spans 15 amino acids. V shed 5 bases, J shed 7 bases, and the junction held 10 bases outside the gene matches. The CDR3 DNA reads TGTGCCAGCAGTCCTTGGGGGGGAGTTAACGGGGAGCTGTTTTTT. Amino acids: CASSPWGGVNGELFF.

This clonotype has at least ten counts. The chain combines TRBV12-3 or TRBV12-4 with TRBJ2-7; 7 bases agree with TRBD2. Trimming removed 6 bases from V and 3 bases from J; junction bases left unmatched: 5. CDR3 length: 13 amino acids. The CDR3 DNA follows: TGTGCCAGCAGCACGACTAGCAGCTACGAGCAGTACTTC. Residues: CASSTTSSYEQYF.

The V gene is TRBV7-2, the J gene TRBJ1-2, with 12 bases that match TRBD1. Losses at the gene ends were 5 bases for V and 14 bases for J; bases not matched to a gene: 12. Germline CDR1 SGHTA, CDR2 FQGNSA. This CDR3 is 14 amino acids long. The CDR3 protein is CASSPGQGAAPRTF. CDR3 nucleotide sequence: TGTGCCAGCAGCCCGGGACAGGGGGCGGCTCCTAGAACCTTC.

V and J are TRBV27 and TRBJ2-4, with a weak D call TRBD1 (5 bases). The length of the CDR3 is 14 residues. The V and J ends lost 6 bases and 7 bases respectively, with 16 bases between them. The germline gives CDR1 MNHEY, CDR2 SMNVEV (reference sequence). CDR3 region: CASSPTQGRNIQYF. In DNA, the CDR3 is TGTGCCAGCAGCCCGACCCAGGGAAGGAACATTCAGTACTTC.

This clonotype was seen more than once but under ten times. The V call is TRBV11-2, the J call TRBJ2-5, with D tentatively TRBD2 (6 bases). Germline values: CDR1 SGHAT, CDR2 FQNNGV. CDR3 size: 13 residues. The V end was cut by 5 bases, the J end by 5 bases, with 12 bases between. For the CDR3, the DNA is TGTGCCAGCAGCGCGGGACCCTGGGAGACCCAGTACTTC. It specifies CASSAGPWETQYF. The whole variable domain, filled in from reference TRBV11-2 and TRBJ2-5, reads EAGVAQSPRYKIIEKRQSVAFWCNPISGHATLYWYQQILGQGPKLLIQFQNNGVVDDSQLPKDRFSAERLKGVDSTLKIQPAKLEDSAVYLCASSAGPWETQYFGPGTRLLVL.

This clonotype appeared a few times. CDR3 sequence: CATSDLRGDSNEQFF. As DNA, the CDR3 is TGTGCCACCAGTGATTTGCGTGGGGACAGCAATGAGCAGTTCTTC. This chain uses TRBV24-1 with TRBJ2-1; 7 nucleotides agree with TRBD1. This CDR3 is built from 15 residues. V shed 0 bases, J shed 6 bases, and the junction held 4 bases outside the gene matches. Looked up from germline, CDR1 is KGHDR and CDR2 is SFDVKD.

The rearrangement uses TRBV5-6 and TRBJ2-2, with D possibly matching TRBD1 (5 bases). V lost 6 bases, J lost 7 bases, and 10 bases lay in between. CDR1 is SGHDT, CDR2 YYEEEE, per germline. There are 12 residues in the CDR3. The CDR3 region has the DNA TGTGCCAGCACACAGGCTAACGGGGAGCTGTTTTTT. Protein product: CASTQANGELFF.

Note on this clonotype: A junction end diverges from the germline sequence, so it may reflect a read error. The V gene is TRBV20-1, the J gene TRBJ2-7, with 9 bases aligning to TRBD1. This CDR3 contains 13 residues. Germline values: CDR1 DFQATT, CDR2 SNEGSKA (reference sequence). The CDR3 loop reads CSAGDRGRYEQYF. CDR3 DNA: TGCAGTGCTGGAGACAGGGGGAGGTACGAGCAGTACTTC.